This T cell receptor beta chain was obtained from a study of blood T cell repertoires in COVID-19. Across the whole study: Acute and convalescent COVID-19 samples came from the United States, Italy and Spain. The analysed material was cDNA or gDNA that came from T cells, B-cell-depleted T cells, or PBMCs.

Per the study methods: Amplifying reference gene primers gave estimates of nucleated cell counts. Profiling relied on immunoSEQ multiplex PCR, and the TCRdb table lists in-frame clones only, not all of them. The V and J calls and clone size were taken over from that table, and D and trimming were inferred from the DNA. The sample yields around 200,000 clones, under 80% seen once. The CDR3 runs to 21 residues. Germline CDR1 is SGHRS and CDR2 is YFSETQ. V shed 4 bases and J shed 2 bases, with 31 bases lying between them. This clonotype originated in a man aged 50-60 years who had recovered from COVID-19. The sample consisted of peripheral blood. The V gene is TRBV5-1, the J gene TRBJ2-1, with D possibly matching TRBD1 (6 bases). For the CDR3, the DNA is TGCGCCAGCAGCCGGGCCCCACAGGGTTCAAGCTCCATCCGCCCCTACAATGAGCAGTTCTTC. Protein product: CASSRAPQGSSSIRPYNEQFF.